These T cell receptor beta chains were read from a single sample in a study of technical replicates of blood from several donors. The table came from immunoSEQ multiplex PCR; TCRdb's copy has only in-frame clones and leaves some out. The table lists about 79,000 clones, 75% to 95% of them singletons. The sequenced sample consisted of T cells isolated from PBMCs. The receptors here all came from a human donor in good health. Some clones in this sample may be carry-over from other donors' samples. Each CDR3 is given with its conserved first and last residue. The order of the fields is clone size, V gene, D gene, CDR3 length, CDR3 protein. D genes are given only for firm matches. Rows give clone size only sometimes, using once, few, many, or a class for an expanded clone.

NA	TRBV6-5	NA	15	CASSYFGWGPETQYF
NA	TRBV11-3	TRBD2	14	CASSLPGTSDQQFF
NA	TRBV19	NA	15	CASSQQVGQGQPQHF
once	TRBV19	TRBD2	14	CASNGLDSYNEQFF
NA	TRBV29-1	NA	14	CSVVVQRGSYEQYF
NA	TRBV15	NA	14	CATSIRTEDTEAFF
NA	TRBV5-1	NA	12	CASTGSGDGYTF
NA	TRBV7-3	NA	15	CASSLSDSSYNEQFF
NA	TRBV12-5	TRBD2	16	CASGLVLASGRNEQFF
NA	TRBV5-5	TRBD2	18	CASSLSLAGEISSYEQYF
NA	TRBV27	TRBD1	13	CASRDRDGYGYTF
NA	TRBV5-4	NA	14	CASSLAKTEYGYTF
NA	TRBV14	NA	14	CASSLVSGEYGYTF
NA	TRBV27	TRBD1	18	CASSLYRREDRARYGYTF
once	TRBV6-1	NA	13	CASSGPGHGEQYF
NA	TRBV4-1	TRBD1	18	CASSPYGGTTGATDTQYF
NA	TRBV5-6	NA	13	CASSRSGLYEQYF
once	TRBV2	TRBD1	14	CASREPGQIYEQYF
NA	TRBV4-3	NA	13	CASSQISRDTQYF
NA	TRBV15	TRBD2	14	CATSTGLAPMEQYF
NA	TRBV6-6	TRBD1	13	CAIGDRGDYEQYF
NA	TRBV4-2	TRBD2	16	CASSQVGTSGTYEQYF
NA	TRBV19	NA	14	CASSIYPREDTQYF
once	TRBV7-2	TRBD1	14	CASSLRGQGYEQYF
NA	TRBV27	TRBD1	12	CASSYRGREQYF
NA	TRBV11-2	TRBD2	17	CASSSTGKLAGVDEQFF
NA	TRBV9	TRBD1	17	CASSVSTGEIIGSEAFF
NA	TRBV2	NA	15	CASSPWGTPTDTQYF